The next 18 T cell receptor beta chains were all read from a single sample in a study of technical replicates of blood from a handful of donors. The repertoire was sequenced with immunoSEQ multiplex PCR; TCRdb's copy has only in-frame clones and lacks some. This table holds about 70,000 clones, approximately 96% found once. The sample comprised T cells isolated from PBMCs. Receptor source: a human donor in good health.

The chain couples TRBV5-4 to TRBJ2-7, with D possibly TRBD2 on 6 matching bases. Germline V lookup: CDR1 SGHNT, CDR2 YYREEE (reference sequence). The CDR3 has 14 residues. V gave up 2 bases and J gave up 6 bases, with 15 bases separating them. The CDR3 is CASSLLANLREQYF. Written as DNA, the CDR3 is TGTGCCAGCAGCTTACTAGCAAATCTCCGCGAGCAGTACTTC.

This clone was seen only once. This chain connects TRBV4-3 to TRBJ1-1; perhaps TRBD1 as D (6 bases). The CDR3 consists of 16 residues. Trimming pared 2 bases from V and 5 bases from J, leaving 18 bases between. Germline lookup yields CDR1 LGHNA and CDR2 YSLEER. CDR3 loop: CASSQNSRGQGTEAFF. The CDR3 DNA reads TGCGCCAGCAGCCAAAACTCGCGGGGGCAGGGAACTGAAGCTTTCTTT.

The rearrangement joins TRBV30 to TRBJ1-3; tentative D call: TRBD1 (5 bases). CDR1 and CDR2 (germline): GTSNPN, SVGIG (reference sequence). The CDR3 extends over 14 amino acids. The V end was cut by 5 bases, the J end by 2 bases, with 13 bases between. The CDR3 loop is CAWDLGGAGNTIYF. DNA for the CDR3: TGTGCCTGGGACCTCGGGGGGGCTGGAAACACCATATATTTT.

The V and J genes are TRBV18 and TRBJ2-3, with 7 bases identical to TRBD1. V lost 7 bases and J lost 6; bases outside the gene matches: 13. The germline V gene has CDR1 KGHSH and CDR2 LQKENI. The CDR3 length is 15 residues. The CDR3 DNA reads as TGTGCCAGCTTCACAGGGGACAGTTTTTCCGATACGCAGTATTTT. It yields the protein CASFTGDSFSDTQYF.

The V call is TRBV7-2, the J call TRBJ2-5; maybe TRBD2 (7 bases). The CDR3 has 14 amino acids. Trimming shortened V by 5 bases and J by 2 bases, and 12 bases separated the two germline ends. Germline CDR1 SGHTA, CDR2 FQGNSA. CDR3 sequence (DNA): TGTGCCAGCAGCGGGGGGGCGGGGCAAGAGACCCAGTACTTC. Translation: CASSGGAGQETQYF.

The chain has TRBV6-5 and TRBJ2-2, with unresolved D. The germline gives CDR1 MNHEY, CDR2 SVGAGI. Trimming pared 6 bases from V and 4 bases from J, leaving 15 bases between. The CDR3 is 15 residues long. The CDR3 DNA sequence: TGTGCCAGCAGCCCCCTAGTGTTAGGCACCGGGGAGCTGTTTTTT. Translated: CASSPLVLGTGELFF.

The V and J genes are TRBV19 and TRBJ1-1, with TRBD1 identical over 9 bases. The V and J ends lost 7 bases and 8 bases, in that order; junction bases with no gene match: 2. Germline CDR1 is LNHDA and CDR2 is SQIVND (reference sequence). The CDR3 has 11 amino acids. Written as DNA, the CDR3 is TGTGCCAGTAAAGGGACAGGGGAAGCTTTCTTT. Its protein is CASKGTGEAFF. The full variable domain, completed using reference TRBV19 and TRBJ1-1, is DGGITQSPKYLFRKEGQNVTLSCEQNLNHDAMYWYRQDPGQGLRLIYYSQIVNDFQKGDIAEGYSVSREKKESFPLTVTSAQKNPTAFYLCASKGTGEAFFGQGTRLTVV.

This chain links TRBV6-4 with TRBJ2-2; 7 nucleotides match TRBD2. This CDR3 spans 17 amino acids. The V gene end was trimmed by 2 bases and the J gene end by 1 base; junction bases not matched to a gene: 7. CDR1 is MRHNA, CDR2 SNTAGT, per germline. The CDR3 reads CASSDDVSGMNTGELFF. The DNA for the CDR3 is TGTGCCAGCAGTGACGATGTCAGCGGGATGAACACCGGGGAGCTGTTTTTT.

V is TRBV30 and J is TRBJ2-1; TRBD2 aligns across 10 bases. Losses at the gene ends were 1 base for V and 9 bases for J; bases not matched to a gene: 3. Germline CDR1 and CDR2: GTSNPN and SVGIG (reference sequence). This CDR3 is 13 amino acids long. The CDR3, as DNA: TGTGCCTGGAGTGGTCTAGCGGGAGTTGAGCAGTTCTTC. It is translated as CAWSGLAGVEQFF.

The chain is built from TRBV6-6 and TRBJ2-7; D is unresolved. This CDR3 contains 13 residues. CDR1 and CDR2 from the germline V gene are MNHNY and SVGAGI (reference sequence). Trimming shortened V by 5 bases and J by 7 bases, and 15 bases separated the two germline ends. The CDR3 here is CASSPDPRLEQYF. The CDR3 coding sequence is TGTGCCAGCAGTCCCGACCCCAGGCTAGAGCAGTACTTC.

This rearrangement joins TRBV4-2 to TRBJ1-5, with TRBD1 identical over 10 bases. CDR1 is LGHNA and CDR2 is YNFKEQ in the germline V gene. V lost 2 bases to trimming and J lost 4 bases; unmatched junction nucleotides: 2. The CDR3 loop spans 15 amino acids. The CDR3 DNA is TGTGCCAGCAGCCAACAGGGACAGGGGAATCAGCCCCAGCATTTT. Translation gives CASSQQGQGNQPQHF.

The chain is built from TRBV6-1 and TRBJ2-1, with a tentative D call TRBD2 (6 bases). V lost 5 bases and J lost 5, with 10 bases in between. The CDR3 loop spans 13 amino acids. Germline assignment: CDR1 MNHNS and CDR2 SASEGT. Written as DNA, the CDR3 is TGTGCCAGCAGTAACCCGGGGGACAATGAGCAGTTCTTC. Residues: CASSNPGDNEQFF.

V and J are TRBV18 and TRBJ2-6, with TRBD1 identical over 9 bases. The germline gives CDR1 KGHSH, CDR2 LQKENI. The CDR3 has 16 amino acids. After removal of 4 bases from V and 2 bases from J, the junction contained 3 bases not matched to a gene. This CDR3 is CASSRTGGAGANVLTF. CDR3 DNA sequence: TGTGCCAGCTCACGAACAGGGGGCGCTGGGGCCAACGTCCTGACTTTC.

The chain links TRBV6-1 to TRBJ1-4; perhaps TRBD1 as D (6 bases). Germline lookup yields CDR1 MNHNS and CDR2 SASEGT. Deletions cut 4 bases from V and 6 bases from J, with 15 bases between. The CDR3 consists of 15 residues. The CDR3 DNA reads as TGTGCCAGCAGTGTCGACAGGCAGCTTTATGAAAAACTGTTTTTT. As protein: CASSVDRQLYEKLFF.

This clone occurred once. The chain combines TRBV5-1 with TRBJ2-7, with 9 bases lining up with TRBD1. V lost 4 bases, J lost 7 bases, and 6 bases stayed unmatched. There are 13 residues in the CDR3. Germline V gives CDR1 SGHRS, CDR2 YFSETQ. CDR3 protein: CASSRTGVEEQYF. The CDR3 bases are TGCGCCAGCAGCCGGACAGGGGTGGAAGAGCAGTACTTC. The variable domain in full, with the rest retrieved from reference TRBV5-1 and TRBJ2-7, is KAGVTQTPRYLIKTRGQQVTLSCSPISGHRSVSWYQQTPGQGLQFLFEYFSETQRNKGNFPGRFSGRQFSNSRSEMNVSTLELGDSALYLCASSRTGVEEQYFGPGTRLTVT.

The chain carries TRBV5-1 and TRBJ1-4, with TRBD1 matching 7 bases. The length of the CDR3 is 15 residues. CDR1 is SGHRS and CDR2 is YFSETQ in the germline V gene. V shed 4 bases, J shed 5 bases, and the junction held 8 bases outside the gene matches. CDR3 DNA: TGCGCCAGCAGCAACCAACAGGGGCCAAATGAAAAACTGTTTTTT. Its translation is CASSNQQGPNEKLFF.

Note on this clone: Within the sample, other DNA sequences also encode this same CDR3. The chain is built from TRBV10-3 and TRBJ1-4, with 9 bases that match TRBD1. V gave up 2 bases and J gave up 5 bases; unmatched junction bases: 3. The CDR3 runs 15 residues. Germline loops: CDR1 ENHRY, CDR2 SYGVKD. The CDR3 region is CAISETGTGNEKLFF. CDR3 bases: TGTGCCATCAGTGAGACCGGGACAGGGAATGAAAAACTGTTTTTT.

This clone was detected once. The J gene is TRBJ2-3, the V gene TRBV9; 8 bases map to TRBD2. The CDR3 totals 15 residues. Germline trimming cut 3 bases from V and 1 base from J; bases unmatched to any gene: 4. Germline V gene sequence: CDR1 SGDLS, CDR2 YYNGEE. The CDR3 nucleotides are TGTGCCAGCAGCGCAAGCGGGAGAGGCACAGATACGCAGTATTTT. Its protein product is CASSASGRGTDTQYF.